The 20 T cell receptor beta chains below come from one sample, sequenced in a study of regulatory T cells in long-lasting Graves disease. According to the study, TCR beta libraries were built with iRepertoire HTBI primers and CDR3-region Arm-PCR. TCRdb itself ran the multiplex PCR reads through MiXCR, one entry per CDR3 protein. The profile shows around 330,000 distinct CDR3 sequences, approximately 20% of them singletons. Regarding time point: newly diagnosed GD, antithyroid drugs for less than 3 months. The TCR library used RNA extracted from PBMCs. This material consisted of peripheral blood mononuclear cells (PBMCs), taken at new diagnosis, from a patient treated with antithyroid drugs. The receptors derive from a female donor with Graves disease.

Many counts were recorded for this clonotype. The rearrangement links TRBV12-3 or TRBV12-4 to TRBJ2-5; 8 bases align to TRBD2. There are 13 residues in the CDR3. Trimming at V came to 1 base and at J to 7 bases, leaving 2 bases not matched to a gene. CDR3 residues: CASSLGLAGTQYF. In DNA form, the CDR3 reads TGTGCCAGCAGTTTAGGGCTAGCGGGGACCCAGTACTTC.

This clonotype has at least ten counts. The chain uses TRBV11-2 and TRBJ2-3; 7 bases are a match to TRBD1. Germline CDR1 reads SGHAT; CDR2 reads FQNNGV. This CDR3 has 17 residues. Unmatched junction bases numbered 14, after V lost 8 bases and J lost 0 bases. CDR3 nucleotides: TGTGCCAGCGGTCTACAGGGGATCATCCCTAGCACAGATACGCAGTATTTT. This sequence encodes CASGLQGIIPSTDTQYF.

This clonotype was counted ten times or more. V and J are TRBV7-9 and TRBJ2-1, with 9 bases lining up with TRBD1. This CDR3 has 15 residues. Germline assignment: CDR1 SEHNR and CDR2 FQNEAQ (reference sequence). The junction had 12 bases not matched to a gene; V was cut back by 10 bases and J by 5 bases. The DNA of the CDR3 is TGTGCCACCCAAAACCGGGACAGGGTAAACAATGAGCAGTTCTTC. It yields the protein CATQNRDRVNNEQFF.

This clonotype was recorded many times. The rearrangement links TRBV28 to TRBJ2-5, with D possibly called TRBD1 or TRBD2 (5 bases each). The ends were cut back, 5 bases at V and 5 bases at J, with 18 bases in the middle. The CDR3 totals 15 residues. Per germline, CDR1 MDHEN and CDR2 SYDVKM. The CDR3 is CASSPPGAGRETQYF. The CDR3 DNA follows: TGTGCCAGCAGTCCCCCCGGGGCAGGGCGCGAGACCCAGTACTTC.

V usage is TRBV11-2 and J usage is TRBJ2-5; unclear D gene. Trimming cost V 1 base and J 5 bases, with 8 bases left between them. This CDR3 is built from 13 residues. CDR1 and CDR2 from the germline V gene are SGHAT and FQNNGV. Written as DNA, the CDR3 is TGTGCCAGCAGCTTAGGCCAGACGGAGACCCAGTACTTC. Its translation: CASSLGQTETQYF.

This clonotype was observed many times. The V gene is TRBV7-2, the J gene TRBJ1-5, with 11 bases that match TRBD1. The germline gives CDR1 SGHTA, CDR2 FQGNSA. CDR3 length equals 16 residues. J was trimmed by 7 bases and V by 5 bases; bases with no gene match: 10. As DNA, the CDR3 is TGTGCCAGCAGCCCACGATGGGGGACAGGGGGACAGCCCCAGCATTTT. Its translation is CASSPRWGTGGQPQHF.

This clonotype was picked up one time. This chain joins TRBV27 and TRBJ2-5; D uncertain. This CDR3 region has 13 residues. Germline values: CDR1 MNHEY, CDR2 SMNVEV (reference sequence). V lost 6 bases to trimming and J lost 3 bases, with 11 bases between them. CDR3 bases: TGTGCCAGCAGCCCTGGGATGGAAGAGACCCAGTACTTC. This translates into CASSPGMEETQYF.

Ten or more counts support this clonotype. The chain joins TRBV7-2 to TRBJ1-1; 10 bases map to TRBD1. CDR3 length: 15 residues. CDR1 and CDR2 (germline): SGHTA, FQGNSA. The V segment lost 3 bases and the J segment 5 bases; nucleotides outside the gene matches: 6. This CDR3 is CASSFMTGGLTEAFF. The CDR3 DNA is TGTGCCAGCAGCTTCATGACAGGGGGCTTGACTGAAGCTTTCTTT.

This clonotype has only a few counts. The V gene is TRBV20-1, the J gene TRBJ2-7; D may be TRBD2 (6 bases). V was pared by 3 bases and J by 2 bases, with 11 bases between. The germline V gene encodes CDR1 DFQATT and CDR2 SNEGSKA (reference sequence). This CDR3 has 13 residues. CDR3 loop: CSASIGGTYEQYF. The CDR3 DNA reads TGCAGTGCTAGTATCGGGGGAACCTACGAGCAGTACTTC.

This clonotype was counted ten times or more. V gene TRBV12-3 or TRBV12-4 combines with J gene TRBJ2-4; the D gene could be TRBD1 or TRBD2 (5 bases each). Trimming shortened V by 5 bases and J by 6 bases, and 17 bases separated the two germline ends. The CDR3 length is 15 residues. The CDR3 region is CASSPLGGIRNIQYF. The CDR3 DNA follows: TGTGCCAGCAGTCCTCTTGGGGGTATACGAAACATTCAGTACTTC.

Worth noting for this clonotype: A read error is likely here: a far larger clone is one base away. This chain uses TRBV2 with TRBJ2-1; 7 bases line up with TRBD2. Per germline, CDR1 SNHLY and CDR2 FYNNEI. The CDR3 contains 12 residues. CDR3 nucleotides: TGTGCCAGCATAGCTAGCGGAGAGACCGAGTACTTC. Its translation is CASIASGETEYF.

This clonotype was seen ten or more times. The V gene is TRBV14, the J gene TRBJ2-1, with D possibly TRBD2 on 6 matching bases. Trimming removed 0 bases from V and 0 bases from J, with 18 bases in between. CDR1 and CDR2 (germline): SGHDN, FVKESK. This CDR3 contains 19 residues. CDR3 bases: TGTGCCAGCAGCCAAGAACTCTCGACGGGAGCGAACTCCTACAATGAGCAGTTCTTC. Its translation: CASSQELSTGANSYNEQFF. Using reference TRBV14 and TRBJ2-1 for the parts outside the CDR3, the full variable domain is EAGVTQFPSHSVIEKGQTVTLRCDPISGHDNLYWYRRVMGKEIKFLLHFVKESKQDESGMPNNRFLAERTGGTYSTLKVQPAELEDSGVYFCASSQELSTGANSYNEQFFGPGTRLTVL.

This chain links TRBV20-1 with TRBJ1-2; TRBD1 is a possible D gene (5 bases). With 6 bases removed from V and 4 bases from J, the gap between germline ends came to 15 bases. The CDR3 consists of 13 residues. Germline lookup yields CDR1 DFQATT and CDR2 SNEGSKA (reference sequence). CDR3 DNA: TGCAGTGCGCTGAAACCCGGGGGCTATGGCTACACCTTC. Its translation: CSALKPGGYGYTF.

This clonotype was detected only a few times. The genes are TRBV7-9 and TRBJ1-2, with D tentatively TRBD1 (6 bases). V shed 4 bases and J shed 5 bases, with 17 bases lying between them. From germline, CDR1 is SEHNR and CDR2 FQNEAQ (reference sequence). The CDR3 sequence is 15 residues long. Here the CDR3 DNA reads TGTGCCAGCAGCTCAGGTGGCCGGGGGCGTTATGGCTACACCTTC. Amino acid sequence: CASSSGGRGRYGYTF.

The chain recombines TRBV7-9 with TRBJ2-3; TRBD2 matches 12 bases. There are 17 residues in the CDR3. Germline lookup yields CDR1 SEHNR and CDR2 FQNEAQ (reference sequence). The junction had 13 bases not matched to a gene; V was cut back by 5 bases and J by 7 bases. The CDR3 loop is CASSPRLAGEVYHTQYF. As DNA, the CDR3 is TGTGCCAGCAGCCCTAGACTAGCGGGAGAGGTGTACCATACGCAGTATTTT.

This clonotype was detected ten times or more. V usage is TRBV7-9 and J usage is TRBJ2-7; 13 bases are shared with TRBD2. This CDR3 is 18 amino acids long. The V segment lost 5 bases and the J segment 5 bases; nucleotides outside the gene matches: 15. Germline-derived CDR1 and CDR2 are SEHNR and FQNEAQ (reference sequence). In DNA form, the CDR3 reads TGTGCCAGCAGCAATTCCATGATACTAGCGGGAGGGCCCCACGAGCAGTACTTC. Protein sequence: CASSNSMILAGGPHEQYF.

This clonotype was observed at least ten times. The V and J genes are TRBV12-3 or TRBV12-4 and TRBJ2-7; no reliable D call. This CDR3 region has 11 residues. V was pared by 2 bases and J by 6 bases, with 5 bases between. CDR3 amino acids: CASSLSLEQYF. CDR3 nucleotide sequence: TGTGCCAGCAGTTTATCCCTCGAGCAGTACTTC.

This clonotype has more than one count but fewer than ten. Written as DNA, the CDR3 is TGTGCCAGTAGGAGATCAGGAACACCCCTCCACTTT. It translates to CASRRSGTPLHF. The V call is TRBV19, the J call TRBJ1-6; D gene uncertain. The CDR3 sequence is 12 residues long. The ends were cut back, 6 bases at V and 11 bases at J, with 11 bases in the middle. Germline V gene data show CDR1 as LNHDA and CDR2 as SQIVND (reference sequence).

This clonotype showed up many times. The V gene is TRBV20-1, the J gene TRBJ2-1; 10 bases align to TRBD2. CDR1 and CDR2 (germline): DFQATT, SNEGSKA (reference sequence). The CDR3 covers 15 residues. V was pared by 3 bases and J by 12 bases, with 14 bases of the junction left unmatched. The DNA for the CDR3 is TGCAGTGCTAGGGACACTAGCGGGACAACCCACGGGCAGTTCTTC. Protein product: CSARDTSGTTHGQFF.

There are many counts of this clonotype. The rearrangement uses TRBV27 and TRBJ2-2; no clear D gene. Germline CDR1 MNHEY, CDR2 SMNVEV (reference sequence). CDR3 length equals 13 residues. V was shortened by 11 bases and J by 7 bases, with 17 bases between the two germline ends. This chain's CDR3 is CASSLSASGELFF. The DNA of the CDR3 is TGTGCCTCCAGTCTGAGTGCGAGCGGGGAGCTGTTTTTT.